Listed here are 24 T cell receptor beta chains from one sample, sequenced in a study of T cell responses to AZD1222 COVID-19 vaccine. The protocol was immunoSEQ multiplex PCR, while the TCRdb copy is restricted to in-frame clones and leaves out a portion. The data contain approximately 110,000 clones, 80% to 90% of them seen just once; the ten biggest clones take up roughly 1.1%. The sample was peripheral blood, taken on day 0 of AZD1222 vaccination. The receptors here all came from an adult in good health.

In this sample, this clone turned up once. The chain employs TRBV27 and TRBJ2-3, with D perhaps TRBD1 or TRBD2 (5 bases each). The germline V gene encodes CDR1 MNHEY and CDR2 SMNVEV (reference sequence). Between the trimmed V and J ends, which lost 3 bases and 5 bases, there was a span of 15 bases. CDR3 length: 15 amino acids. Here the CDR3 DNA reads TGTGCCAGCAGTTTTTCGGGGCTCGGAAGAGATACGCAGTATTTT. It yields the protein CASSFSGLGRDTQYF.

This sequence joins TRBV7-9 and TRBJ1-1, with D unresolved. Germline V CDR1 and CDR2: SEHNR, FQNEAQ (reference sequence). The CDR3 is 13 residues long. The germline V and J ends were trimmed by 6 bases and 4 bases, with 12 bases remaining between them. The chain's CDR3 is CASSPDGGTEAFF. In DNA, the CDR3 is TGTGCCAGCAGTCCCGACGGAGGCACTGAAGCTTTCTTT.

The CDR3 region has the DNA TGCGCCAGCAGCTTGGACTGGACGGAGACCCAGTACTTC. Amino acids: CASSLDWTETQYF. This chain connects TRBV5-1 to TRBJ2-5; D is ambiguous. Germline V gene data show CDR1 as SGHRS and CDR2 as YFSETQ. CDR3 length equals 13 residues. V was clipped by 0 bases and J by 5 bases, with 8 bases between them. Full variable domain (outside the CDR3, taken from reference TRBV5-1 and TRBJ2-5): KAGVTQTPRYLIKTRGQQVTLSCSPISGHRSVSWYQQTPGQGLQFLFEYFSETQRNKGNFPGRFSGRQFSNSRSEMNVSTLELGDSALYLCASSLDWTETQYFGPGTRLLVL.

The chain links TRBV29-1 to TRBJ2-5; 7 bases line up with TRBD1. V lost 5 bases and J lost 5; bases outside the gene matches: 8. Germline V gene lookup returns CDR1 SQVTM and CDR2 ANQGSEA. The CDR3 totals 13 residues. CDR3 loop: CSVPGQLGETQYF. In nucleotides, the CDR3 is TGCAGCGTTCCGGGACAGCTTGGGGAGACCCAGTACTTC.

The chain couples TRBV27 to TRBJ1-1, with D perhaps TRBD1 (6 bases). CDR1 MNHEY and CDR2 SMNVEV come from the germline V gene (reference sequence). Between the trimmed V and J ends, which lost 0 bases and 2 bases, there was a span of 10 bases. The CDR3 length is 15 residues. The CDR3 here is CASSLSRGGNTEAFF. The CDR3 DNA is TGTGCCAGCAGTTTATCAAGGGGGGGAAACACTGAAGCTTTCTTT.

V usage is TRBV5-1 and J usage is TRBJ2-5; 7 positions agree with TRBD1. Germline-derived CDR1 and CDR2 are SGHRS and YFSETQ. V shed 7 bases, J shed 2 bases, and the junction held 11 bases outside the gene matches. CDR3 length equals 15 residues. The CDR3 sequence is CASAEGALNQETQYF. The CDR3 nucleotides read TGCGCCAGCGCAGAGGGGGCCTTAAATCAAGAGACCCAGTACTTC.

The chain is built from TRBV7-9 and TRBJ1-3; no firm D call. V was clipped by 1 base and J by 8 bases, with 6 bases between them. The CDR3 is made up of 12 amino acids. Germline V lookup: CDR1 SEHNR, CDR2 FQNEAQ (reference sequence). The CDR3 bases are TGTGCCAGCAGCTTAGGGGGAGACACCATATATTTT. This gives the protein CASSLGGDTIYF.

This chain connects TRBV27 to TRBJ2-7; 9 bases align to TRBD1. From germline, CDR1 is MNHEY and CDR2 SMNVEV (reference sequence). The ends lost 2 bases at V and 6 bases at J; junction bases unmatched: 5. The CDR3 covers 14 residues. CDR3 residues: CASSLIGTGSEQYF. The DNA of the CDR3 is TGTGCCAGCAGTTTAATCGGGACAGGGAGCGAGCAGTACTTC.

The genes are TRBV25-1 and TRBJ1-2; D not certain. V was pared by 4 bases and J by 8 bases, with 11 bases between. Germline lookup yields CDR1 MGHDK and CDR2 SYGVNS. This CDR3 contains 12 residues. The CDR3, as DNA: TGTGCCAGCAGTGGACGGCGTCTGGGCTACACCTTC. Translation gives CASSGRRLGYTF.

The CDR3 sequence: CASSPWGLVSYNSPLHF. In DNA, the CDR3 is TGTGCCAGCAGCCCCTGGGGGCTCGTCTCCTATAATTCACCCCTCCACTTT. The chain combines TRBV11-2 with TRBJ1-6, with D perhaps TRBD1 (6 bases). Trimming left V 5 bases short and J 0 bases short, with 14 bases between. This CDR3 comprises 17 residues. Per germline, CDR1 SGHAT and CDR2 FQNNGV.

The chain is built from TRBV7-6 and TRBJ2-2, with 16 positions matching TRBD2. Germline V gives CDR1 SGHVS, CDR2 FNYEAQ. The CDR3 loop spans 20 amino acids. J gave up 1 base and V 3 bases, and 8 bases lay outside the gene matches. CDR3: CASSFPPGLAGGKNTGELFF. CDR3 DNA sequence: TGTGCCAGCAGCTTTCCTCCGGGACTAGCGGGGGGGAAGAACACCGGGGAGCTGTTTTTT.

This clone was seen more than once but under ten times. This chain connects TRBV20-1 to TRBJ2-4, with a weak D call TRBD2 (6 bases). V shed 5 bases and J shed 11 bases, with 16 bases lying between them. The CDR3 extends over 12 amino acids. Germline values: CDR1 DFQATT, CDR2 SNEGSKA (reference sequence). CDR3 amino acids: CSAREGSGLQYF. In DNA, the CDR3 is TGCAGTGCTCGTGAAGGTAGCGGCCTTCAGTACTTC.

The chain employs TRBV10-3 and TRBJ1-1; D might be TRBD1 (5 bases). Germline CDR1 and CDR2: ENHRY and SYGVKD. CDR3 size: 12 residues. V shed 2 bases and J shed 5 bases, with 6 bases lying between them. This CDR3 reads CAISEPGTEAFF. The DNA for the CDR3 is TGTGCCATCAGTGAGCCAGGGACTGAAGCTTTCTTT.

The CDR3 region is CASSRPGTREQFF. The CDR3, as DNA: TGTGCCAGCAGCCGACCGGGTACCAGGGAGCAGTTCTTC. V and J are TRBV7-2 and TRBJ2-1; D is undetermined. The germline V and J ends were trimmed by 5 bases and 10 bases, with 15 bases remaining between them. Germline V gene lookup returns CDR1 SGHTA and CDR2 FQGNSA. The CDR3 is made up of 13 amino acids. Based on the CDR3 plus reference TRBV7-2 and TRBJ2-1, the full variable domain is GAGVSQSPSNKVTEKGKDVELRCDPISGHTALYWYRQSLGQGLEFLIYFQGNSAPDKSGLPSDRFSAERTGGSVSTLTIQRTQQEDSAVYLCASSRPGTREQFFGPGTRLTVL.

The chain uses TRBV9 and TRBJ1-2; weak D call: TRBD1 (6 bases). Germline V gene lookup returns CDR1 SGDLS and CDR2 YYNGEE. This CDR3 is 14 amino acids long. The V gene lost 4 bases and the J gene lost 4 bases, with 14 bases spanning the gap. The CDR3 DNA reads as TGTGCCAGCAGCTCACAGGGTGCGTTCTATGGCTACACCTTC. As protein: CASSSQGAFYGYTF. The whole variable domain, filled in from reference TRBV9 and TRBJ1-2, reads DSGVTQTPKHLITATGQRVTLRCSPRSGDLSVYWYQQSLDQGLQFLIQYYNGEERAKGNILERFSAQQFPDLHSELNLSSLELGDSALYFCASSSQGAFYGYTFGSGTRLTVV.

V gene TRBV5-4 combines with J gene TRBJ1-1, with D perhaps matching TRBD1 (5 bases). The CDR3 totals 12 residues. Germline values: CDR1 SGHNT, CDR2 YYREEE (reference sequence). Trimming took 4 bases from V and 8 from J, leaving 12 bases between them. In nucleotides, the CDR3 is TGTGCCAGCAGCCATATGGGGACCGAAGCTTTCTTT. As protein: CASSHMGTEAFF.

The V call is TRBV6-2 or TRBV6-3, the J call TRBJ2-4, with no clear D. CDR1 is MNHEY and CDR2 is SVGEGT in the germline V gene. The CDR3 is 17 amino acids. The V and J ends lost 4 bases and 3 bases respectively, with 19 bases between them. The CDR3 DNA reads as TGTGCCAGCAGTTCATCACCAAGTTGGGTGGACAAAAACATTCAGTACTTC. As protein: CASSSSPSWVDKNIQYF.

V is TRBV12-3 or TRBV12-4 and J is TRBJ2-5, with D perhaps matching TRBD2 (6 bases). This CDR3 has 13 amino acids. V was clipped by 7 bases and J by 5 bases, with 14 bases between them. The CDR3 DNA reads as TGTGCCAGCACCTTGGGAGGTGTGGAGACCCAGTACTTC. It is translated as CASTLGGVETQYF.

This clone has a single count. This chain connects TRBV12-3 or TRBV12-4 to TRBJ1-2; maybe TRBD1 (5 bases). V was clipped by 2 bases and J by 8 bases, with 6 bases between them. This CDR3 has 11 residues. The CDR3 loop reads CASSLWGGYTF. The CDR3 DNA reads TGTGCCAGCAGTTTATGGGGGGGCTACACCTTC.

The chain links TRBV6-1 to TRBJ2-3, with D tentatively TRBD1 (6 bases). Germline lookup yields CDR1 MNHNS and CDR2 SASEGT. With 2 bases removed from V and 0 bases from J, the gap between germline ends came to 15 bases. The CDR3 sequence is 17 residues long. In DNA form, the CDR3 reads TGTGCCAGCAGTGAACTAGGCAGGGGCGCTAGCACAGATACGCAGTATTTT. This codes for CASSELGRGASTDTQYF.

The genes are TRBV4-2 and TRBJ1-1; D possibly corresponds to TRBD1 (6 bases). Between the trimmed V and J ends, which lost 0 bases and 4 bases, there was a span of 12 bases. The CDR3 loop spans 15 amino acids. CDR1 is LGHNA and CDR2 is YNFKEQ in the germline V gene. CDR3 amino acids: CASSQDQGLSTEAFF. CDR3 sequence (DNA): TGTGCCAGCAGCCAAGACCAGGGGTTGAGCACTGAAGCTTTCTTT.

This clone was counted only a few times. The chain links TRBV14 to TRBJ1-2; tentative D call: TRBD1 (5 bases). The V gene's germline CDR1 is SGHDN and CDR2 FVKESK. This CDR3 has 14 amino acids. Between the trimmed V and J ends, which lost 0 bases and 7 bases, there was a span of 12 bases. The CDR3 region is CASSQDHQGSGYTF. CDR3 DNA: TGTGCCAGCAGCCAAGATCACCAGGGCAGTGGCTACACCTTC. Complete variable domain (other parts from reference TRBV14 and TRBJ1-2): EAGVTQFPSHSVIEKGQTVTLRCDPISGHDNLYWYRRVMGKEIKFLLHFVKESKQDESGMPNNRFLAERTGGTYSTLKVQPAELEDSGVYFCASSQDHQGSGYTFGSGTRLTVV.

The rearrangement links TRBV7-8 to TRBJ2-2; D remains unclear. Germline V CDR1 and CDR2: SGHVS, FQNEAQ. There are 16 residues in the CDR3. V lost 1 base and J 1 base, leaving 10 bases between the germline ends. The CDR3 coding sequence is TGTGCCAGCAGCTTAGTGGCATATGGGAACACCGGGGAGCTGTTTTTT. Protein: CASSLVAYGNTGELFF.

The chain employs TRBV5-1 and TRBJ1-1; unclear D gene. The V end lost 5 bases, the J end lost 0 bases, and 8 bases lay between the germline ends. Germline V lookup: CDR1 SGHRS, CDR2 YFSETQ. The CDR3 covers 13 residues. CDR3 sequence (DNA): TGCGCCAGCAGTGAACACTTGAACACTGAAGCTTTCTTT. Amino acids: CASSEHLNTEAFF.